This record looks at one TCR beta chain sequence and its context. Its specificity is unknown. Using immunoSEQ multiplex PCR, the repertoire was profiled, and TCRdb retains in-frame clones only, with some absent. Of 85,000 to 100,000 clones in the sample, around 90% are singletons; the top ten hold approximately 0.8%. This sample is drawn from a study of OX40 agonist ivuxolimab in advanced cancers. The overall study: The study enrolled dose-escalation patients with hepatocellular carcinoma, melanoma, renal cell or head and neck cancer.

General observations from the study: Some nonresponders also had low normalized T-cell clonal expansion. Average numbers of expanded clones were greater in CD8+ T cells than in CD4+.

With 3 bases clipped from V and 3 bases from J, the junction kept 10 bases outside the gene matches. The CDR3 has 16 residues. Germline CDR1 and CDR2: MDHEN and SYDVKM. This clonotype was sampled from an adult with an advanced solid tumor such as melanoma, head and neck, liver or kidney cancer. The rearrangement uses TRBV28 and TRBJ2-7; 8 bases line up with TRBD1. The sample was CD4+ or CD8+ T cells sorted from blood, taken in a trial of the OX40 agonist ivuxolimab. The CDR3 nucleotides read TGTGCCAGCAGTTTTCCCAGACAGGGGTCTTACTACGAGCAGTACTTC. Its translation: CASSFPRQGSYYEQYF.